This T cell receptor (beta chain) emerged from a study of blood T cell repertoires in COVID-19. Study-wide background: Samples of COVID-19 (acute and convalescent) were obtained from the United States, Italy and Spain. PBMCs, B-cell-depleted T cells, or T cells provided the cDNA or gDNA that made up the material.

In this sample, this clone turned up a few times. Original processing methods: Researchers report that nucleated cell counts were estimated from reference gene primer amplification. The protocol was immunoSEQ multiplex PCR, while the TCRdb copy is restricted to in-frame clones and leaves out a portion. V and J calls and clone size come straight from that table; D and trimming were deduced from the DNA. Of 110,000 to 150,000 clones in the sample, around 82% were seen once. CDR3 size: 11 residues. V shed 3 bases and J shed 3 bases, with 4 bases lying between them. Germline V CDR1 and CDR2: DFQATT, SNEGSKA (reference sequence).

The specimen sequenced was peripheral blood. The chain is built from TRBV20-1 and TRBJ2-3; unclear D gene. The sequence was collected from a woman aged 50 to 65 with acute or convalescent COVID-19. CDR3 loop: CSASQTDTQYF. The CDR3 DNA sequence: TGCAGTGCTAGTCAGACAGATACGCAGTATTTT.